This T cell receptor beta chain appears in the sequencing data of a study of shared clonotypes between healthy human individuals. Findings and caveats of the study: Larger richness was generally estimated for naive than memory subsets.

Memory CD4+ cells were the fraction left after CD45RA+ naive selection. The CDR3 has 13 amino acids. V lost 7 bases to trimming and J lost 3 bases, with 12 bases between them. Per the germline V gene, CDR1 is SGHNT and CDR2 is YYREEE (reference sequence). This clone was seen once. Its cognate antigen is unknown. Several immunoSEQ 96-well plates shared each subset's DNA, each plate a replicate. Produced via immunoSEQ multiplex PCR; TCRdb's table is partial and in-frame only. The sample contains 2,500,000 or so clones, 85% to 95% of which appear only once. V is TRBV5-4 and J is TRBJ2-3; D uncertain. Sequencing was performed on naive CD4+ T cells sorted from blood. Sample subset: CD45RA+ positively selected. The TCR sequence derives from a man aged 18 to 30 in good health. The CDR3, as DNA: TGTGCCAGCCGATATCAGGAGACAGATACGCAGTATTTT. Translating gives CASRYQETDTQYF. Variable domain in full (rest from reference TRBV5-4 and TRBJ2-3): ETGVTQSPTHLIKTRGQQVTLRCSSQSGHNTVSWYQQALGQGPQFIFQYYREEENGRGNFPPRFSGLQFPNYSSELNVNALELDDSALYLCASRYQETDTQYFGPGTRLTVL.